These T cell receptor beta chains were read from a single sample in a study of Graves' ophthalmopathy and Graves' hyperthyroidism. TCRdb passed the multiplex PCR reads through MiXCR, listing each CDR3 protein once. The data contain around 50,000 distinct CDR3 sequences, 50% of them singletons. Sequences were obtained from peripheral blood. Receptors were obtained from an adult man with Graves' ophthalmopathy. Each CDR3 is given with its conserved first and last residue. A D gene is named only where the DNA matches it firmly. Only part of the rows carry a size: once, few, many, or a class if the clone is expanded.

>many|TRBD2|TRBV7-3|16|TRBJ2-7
CASSIAGGPSYYEQYF
TGTGCCAGCAGCATAGCGGGAGGGCCCTCTTACTACGAGCAGTACTTC
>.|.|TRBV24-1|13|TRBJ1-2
CATGEGGLYGYTF
TGTGCCACCGGTGAGGGGGGGCTCTATGGCTACACCTTC
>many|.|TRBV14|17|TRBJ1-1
CASSQAAGVSWATEAFF
TGTGCCAGCAGCCAAGCCGCTGGGGTCTCATGGGCCACTGAAGCTTTCTTT
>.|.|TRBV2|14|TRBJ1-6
CASSVDSYNSPLHF
TGTGCCAGCAGTGTCGACAGCTATAATTCACCCCTCCACTTT
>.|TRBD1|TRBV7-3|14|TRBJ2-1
CASSMDRNYNEQFF
TGTGCCAGCAGCATGGACAGGAACTATAATGAGCAGTTCTTC
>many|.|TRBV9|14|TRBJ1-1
CASSVGRVTTEAFF
TGTGCCAGCAGCGTAGGCCGGGTCACCACTGAAGCTTTCTTT
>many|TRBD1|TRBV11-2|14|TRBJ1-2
CASSVGQANYGYTF
TGTGCCAGCAGCGTAGGACAGGCTAACTATGGCTACACCTTC
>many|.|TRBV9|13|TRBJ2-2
CASSPWGPGELFF
TGTGCCAGCAGCCCGTGGGGACCCGGGGAGCTGTTTTTT
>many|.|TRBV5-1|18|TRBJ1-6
CASSRGPITGIDNSPLHF
TGCGCCAGCAGCCGGGGCCCTATAACAGGGATCGACAATTCACCCCTCCACTTT
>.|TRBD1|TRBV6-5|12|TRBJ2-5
CATGQAEETQYF
TGTGCCACGGGACAGGCGGAGGAGACCCAGTACTTC
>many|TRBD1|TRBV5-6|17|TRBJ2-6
CASSLGQGRSGANVLTF
TGTGCCAGCAGTTTGGGACAGGGCCGATCTGGGGCCAACGTCCTGACTTTC
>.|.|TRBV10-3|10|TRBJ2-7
CAARGGEQYF
TGTGCCGCAAGGGGGGGGGAGCAGTACTTC
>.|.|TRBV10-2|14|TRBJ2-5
CASSSSNPQETQYF
TGCGCCAGCAGTAGCAGTAACCCCCAAGAGACCCAGTACTTC
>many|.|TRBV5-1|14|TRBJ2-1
CASSLAGTSEEQFF
TGCGCCAGCAGCCTGGCTGGGACTTCCGAGGAGCAGTTCTTC
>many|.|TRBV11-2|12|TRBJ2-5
CASSSPRETQYF
TGTGCCAGCAGCTCACCGAGGGAGACCCAGTACTTC
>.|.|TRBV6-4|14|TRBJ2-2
CASSEGAAGGELFF
TGTGCCAGCAGTGAAGGAGCGGCGGGCGGGGAGCTGTTTTTT
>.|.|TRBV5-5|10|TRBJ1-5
CASSLVLQHF
TGTGCCAGCAGCTTGGTACTCCAGCATTTT
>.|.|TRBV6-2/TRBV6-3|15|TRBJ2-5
CASTRRGRAERAQYF
TGTGCCAGTACCCGGCGGGGGCGAGCGGAGAGGGCCCAGTACTTC
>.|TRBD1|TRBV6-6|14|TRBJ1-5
CASGQGAQNQPQHF
TGTGCCAGCGGTCAGGGGGCTCAAAATCAGCCCCAGCATTTT
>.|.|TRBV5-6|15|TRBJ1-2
CASSWGQGARGTEAF
.
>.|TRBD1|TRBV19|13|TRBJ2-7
CASSPTGFHEQYF
TGTGCCAGTAGTCCGACAGGGTTCCACGAGCAGTACTTC
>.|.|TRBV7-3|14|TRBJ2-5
CVSSPGTLGQTQYF
TGTGTCAGCAGCCCTGGGACACTCGGGCAGACCCAGTACTTC
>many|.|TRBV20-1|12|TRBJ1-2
CSANGPNYGYTF
TGCAGTGCCAACGGACCTAACTATGGCTACACCTTC
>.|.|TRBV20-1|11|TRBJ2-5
CSAREEETQYF
TGCAGTGCTAGAGAAGAAGAGACCCAGTACTTC
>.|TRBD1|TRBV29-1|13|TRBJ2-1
CSVEATGIHEQFF
TGCAGCGTGGAAGCGACAGGGATCCATGAGCAGTTCTTC
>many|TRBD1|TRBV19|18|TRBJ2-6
CASSPGQGRVSGANVLTF
TGTGCCAGTAGTCCAGGACAGGGTCGCGTCTCTGGGGCCAACGTCCTGACTTTC
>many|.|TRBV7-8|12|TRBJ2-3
CASSSLFSTQYF
TGTGCCAGCAGCTCCCTCTTTAGTACGCAGTATTTT
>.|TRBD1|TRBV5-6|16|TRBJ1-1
CASSSPGTGKYTEAFF
TGTGCCAGCAGCTCCCCCGGGACAGGTAAATACACTGAAGCTTTCTTT
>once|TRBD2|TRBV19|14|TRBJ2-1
CASIGRGESNEQFF
TGTGCCAGTATTGGGCGGGGGGAGTCAAATGAGCAGTTCTTC
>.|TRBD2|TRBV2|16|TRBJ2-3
CASRGGRAGWTDTQYF
TGTGCCAGCAGGGGAGGGCGGGCGGGGTGGACAGATACGCAGTATTTT
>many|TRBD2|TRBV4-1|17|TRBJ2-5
CASSRGLAGGIVETQYF
TGCGCCAGCAGCCGAGGACTAGCGGGAGGGATTGTGGAGACCCAGTACTTC
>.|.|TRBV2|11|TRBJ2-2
CARDDTGELFF
TGTGCCAGGGATGACACCGGGGAGCTGTTTTTT
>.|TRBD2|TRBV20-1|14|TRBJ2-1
CSASLFGGAYEQFF
TGCAGTGCTAGCCTTTTCGGGGGGGCCTATGAGCAGTTCTTC
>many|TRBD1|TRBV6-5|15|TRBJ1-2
CASSYSRGTGGRGTF
TGTGCCAGCAGTTACTCGAGAGGGACAGGGGGCCGCGGCACCTTC
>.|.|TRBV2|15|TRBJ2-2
CASRGGYGNTGELSW
TGTGCCAGCAGGGGCGGTTATGGCAACACCGGGGAGCTGTCTTGG
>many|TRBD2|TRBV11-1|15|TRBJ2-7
CASSLAPGLVNEQYF
TGTGCCAGCAGCTTGGCCCCGGGACTAGTCAACGAGCAGTACTTC
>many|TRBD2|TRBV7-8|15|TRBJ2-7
CASSFRLAGYYEQYF
TGTGCCAGCAGCTTCCGACTAGCGGGGTACTACGAGCAGTACTTC
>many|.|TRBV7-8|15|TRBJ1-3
CASSTSRGSGNTIYF
TGTGCCAGCAGCACCAGCCGGGGCTCTGGAAACACCATATATTTT
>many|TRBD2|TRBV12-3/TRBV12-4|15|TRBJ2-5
CASSLGLAGRETQYF
TGTGCCAGCAGTTTGGGACTAGCGGGAAGGGAGACCCAGTACTTC
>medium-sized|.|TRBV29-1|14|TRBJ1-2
CSVERGPQGYGYTF
TGCAGCGTTGAACGGGGTCCGCAGGGTTATGGCTACACCTTC
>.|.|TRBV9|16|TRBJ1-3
CASNVATGGAENTIYF
TGTGCCAGCAACGTAGCTACGGGGGGAGCCGAAAACACCATATATTTT